Sequencing of this T cell receptor (beta chain) was carried out in a study of blood T cell repertoires in COVID-19. Study at large: Acute and convalescent COVID-19 samples came from the United States, Italy and Spain.

Recovered Cohort 3 donors showed two negative PCRs, clearance, or symptom resolution. Methods used by the authors: Amplification from reference gene primers served as the basis for estimated nucleated cell counts. The table came from immunoSEQ multiplex PCR; TCRdb's copy has only in-frame clones and leaves some out. Clonal size and the V and J genes are those of that table, whereas D and trimming came from the DNA. Of hundreds of thousands of clones in the sample, around 88% were seen once. Trimming stripped 4 bases from V and 2 bases from J, with 11 bases between. The CDR3 has 14 residues. Germline CDR1 LGHNA, CDR2 YNFKEQ.

This sequence originates from a woman aged 25 to 39 who had recovered from COVID-19. The gene calls are TRBV4-2 and TRBJ2-5; maybe TRBD1 (6 bases). Sequencing used PBMCs or T cells enriched from blood (not recorded which). The CDR3 bases are TGTGCCAGCAGCCGATCCGACAGGCAAGAGACCCAGTACTTC. Its translation is CASSRSDRQETQYF.